A selection of T cell receptor beta chains follows, all from one sample in a study of blood T cell repertoires in COVID-19. Method: immunoSEQ multiplex PCR; TCRdb's copy keeps in-frame clones and lacks some. Of 6,000 or so clones in the sample, approximately 82% were seen once. Sequenced input: peripheral blood. All receptors come from a human donor with active COVID-19. The donor label of this sample is uncertain. The CDR3 runs from the conserved cysteine through the conserved F or W. D genes are given only for firm matches. Only some rows state a clone size, as once, few, many or a class for expanded clones.

V	size	J	D	CDR3	DNA
TRBV11-2	NA	TRBJ2-3	NA	CASSLDRASTDTQYF	TGTGCCAGCAGCTTAGACAGGGCAAGCACAGATACGCAGTATTTT
TRBV6-1	NA	TRBJ2-1	NA	CASSEAEPVYNEQFF	TGTGCCAGCAGTGAAGCCGAGCCCGTCTACAATGAGCAGTTCTTC
TRBV5-1	NA	TRBJ2-3	NA	CASSLGLVLDTQYF	TGCGCCAGCAGCTTGGGACTAGTCCTAGATACGCAGTATTTT
TRBV6-5	NA	TRBJ2-4	TRBD1	CASSSYRGLAKNIQYF	TGTGCCAGCAGTTCTTACAGGGGCTTAGCCAAAAACATTCAGTACTTC
TRBV7-2	NA	TRBJ2-7	NA	CASSFDRWVYEQYF	TGTGCCAGCAGCTTCGACAGGTGGGTCTACGAGCAGTACTTC
TRBV7-2	large	TRBJ1-2	TRBD1	CASSPRGQGGGYTF	TGTGCCAGCAGCCCGAGAGGACAGGGGGGAGGCTACACCTTC
TRBV7-9	NA	TRBJ2-1	TRBD2	CASSFSGTSGTDEQFF	TGTGCCAGCAGCTTCTCCGGGACTAGCGGGACGGATGAGCAGTTCTTC
TRBV5-6	NA	TRBJ2-3	NA	CASSPPPALHRVDTQYF	TGTGCCAGCAGCCCTCCCCCCGCCCTTCACAGGGTAGATACGCAGTATTTT
TRBV7-9	NA	TRBJ2-7	NA	CASSPGGKGAAYEQYF	TGTGCCAGCAGCCCCGGGGGTAAGGGGGCCGCCTACGAGCAGTACTTC
TRBV19	NA	TRBJ2-3	TRBD1	CASSTDRGRTDTQYF	TGTGCCAGTAGTACGGACAGGGGGAGAACAGATACGCAGTATTTT
TRBV10-1	NA	TRBJ2-3	TRBD1	CASGQGAATDTQYF	TGCGCCAGCGGTCAGGGGGCCGCTACAGATACGCAGTATTTT
TRBV9	NA	TRBJ2-7	TRBD2	CASSVGLAEYYEQYF	TGTGCCAGCAGCGTAGGACTAGCGGAGTATTACGAGCAGTACTTC
TRBV28	NA	TRBJ1-2	TRBD1	CASSPTGIGFRYTF	TGTGCCAGCAGTCCGACAGGGATCGGGTTTCGCTACACCTTC
TRBV5-1	NA	TRBJ1-5	NA	CASSPDTSNQPQHF	TGCGCCAGCAGCCCCGACACCAGCAATCAGCCCCAGCATTTT
TRBV30	NA	TRBJ2-1	TRBD1	CAWSPFGTAKYNEQFF	TGTGCCTGGAGTCCCTTCGGGACAGCAAAGTACAATGAGCAGTTCTTC
TRBV5-1	NA	TRBJ2-3	NA	CASSLRARVADTQYF	TGCGCCAGCAGCTTGAGGGCCAGGGTAGCAGATACGCAGTATTTT
TRBV19	few	TRBJ2-7	TRBD2	CASTHGLAGTYEQYF	TGTGCCAGTACCCACGGACTAGCGGGGACCTACGAGCAGTACTTC
TRBV5-1	few	TRBJ2-3	NA	CASSLRGGPPANTQYF	TGCGCCAGCAGCTTGAGGGGGGGCCCGCCGGCCAATACGCAGTATTTT
TRBV6-2/TRBV6-3	NA	TRBJ2-7	TRBD1	CASSLTRQGAGEQYF	TGTGCCAGCAGCCTAACCCGACAGGGGGCCGGCGAGCAGTACTTC
TRBV19	once	TRBJ1-1	NA	CASRLGPAGNTEAFF	TGTGCCAGTAGACTGGGCCCGGCGGGGAACACTGAAGCTTTCTTT
TRBV2	NA	TRBJ2-7	TRBD2	CASRVGGLALYEQYF	TGTGCCAGCAGGGTCGGGGGACTAGCTCTCTACGAGCAGTACTTC
TRBV29-1	NA	TRBJ2-7	TRBD2	CSVEVPSGSYEQYF	TGCAGCGTTGAAGTCCCGAGCGGGAGCTACGAGCAGTACTTC
TRBV7-2	NA	TRBJ2-1	NA	CASSFEGATMEQFF	TGTGCCAGCAGCTTCGAAGGGGCCACCATGGAGCAGTTCTTC
TRBV7-6	once	TRBJ2-5	TRBD2	CASSLHPGLAGGLQETQYF	TGTGCCAGCAGCTTGCATCCGGGACTAGCGGGCGGTCTCCAAGAGACCCAGTACTTC
TRBV30	NA	TRBJ2-2	NA	CAWSLTGELFF	TGTGCCTGGAGTCTAACCGGGGAGCTGTTTTTT
TRBV24-1	NA	TRBJ2-5	NA	CATRGLAQQETQYF	TGTGCCACCCGTGGGCTAGCGCAACAAGAGACCCAGTACTTC
TRBV7-6	NA	TRBJ2-3	TRBD2	CASSLRPSGRAADTQYF	TGTGCCAGCAGCTTACGGCCGAGCGGGAGGGCCGCAGATACGCAGTATTTT
TRBV19	NA	TRBJ2-7	TRBD1	CASSMGTGTYEQYF	TGTGCCAGTAGTATGGGGACAGGGACCTACGAGCAGTACTTC
TRBV6-5	NA	TRBJ2-7	NA	CASSYGDTTFYEQYF	TGTGCCAGCAGTTACGGGGACACAACTTTCTACGAGCAGTACTTC
TRBV6-6	NA	TRBJ2-2	NA	CASSYVSGNTGELFF	TGTGCCAGCAGTTACGTTTCCGGTAACACCGGGGAGCTGTTTTTT
TRBV4-3	medium-sized	TRBJ2-1	TRBD2	CASSQGGGAMNEQFF	TGCGCCAGCAGCCAAGGCGGGGGGGCTATGAATGAGCAGTTCTTC
TRBV11-3	few	TRBJ1-1	NA	CASSPAAGTEAFF	TGTGCCAGCAGCCCCGCTGCGGGGACTGAAGCTTTCTTT
TRBV24-1	NA	TRBJ2-1	TRBD2	CATSGSSYNEQFF	TGTGCCACTAGCGGGAGCTCCTACAATGAGCAGTTCTTC
TRBV15	NA	TRBJ2-5	NA	CATSNRPRLLQETQYF	TGTGCCACCAGCAACCGTCCGAGACTACTCCAAGAGACCCAGTACTTC
TRBV19	NA	TRBJ2-1	TRBD1	CASSPGQGNEQFF	TGTGCCAGTAGTCCGGGACAGGGCAATGAGCAGTTCTTC
TRBV9	once	TRBJ2-1	NA	CASSGGAGMVDEQFF	TGTGCCAGCAGCGGCGGTGCAGGGATGGTGGATGAGCAGTTCTTC
TRBV7-9	NA	TRBJ2-5	NA	CASSLASWETQYF	TGTGCCAGCAGCTTAGCGAGCTGGGAGACCCAGTACTTC
TRBV14	NA	TRBJ2-6	TRBD1	CASGQGGSGANVLTF	TGTGCCAGCGGACAGGGGGGCTCTGGGGCCAACGTCCTGACTTTC